This T cell receptor (beta chain) emerged from a study of CD8 T cells in Susac syndrome. Study details: Blood was drawn from patients with Susac syndrome. At that point, they were therapy-naive, on corticosteroids, or on intravenous immunoglobulin alone.

cDNA came from about 0.5 to 1 ug RNA primed by random hexamers. An immunoSEQ multiplex PCR amplified TCR beta CDR3 over 54 Vbeta and 13 Jbeta. In TCRdb, the immunoSEQ multiplex PCR reads were re-called with MiXCR into one record per CDR3 protein. This repertoire shows under 85,000 distinct CDR3 sequences, 90% to 95% found once; its top ten account for about 0.9%. This CDR3 has 14 amino acids. Trimming shortened V by 0 bases and J by 1 base, and 5 bases separated the two germline ends. Germline assignment: CDR1 SGDLS and CDR2 YYNGEE. Recently defined diagnostic criteria for definite or probable disease were fulfilled by Susac syndrome patients.

Sequences were obtained from CD8+ T cells from PBMCs. The clonotype comes from a human donor with Susac syndrome. This rearrangement joins TRBV9 to TRBJ2-1; no reliable D call. CDR3 sequence (DNA): TGTGCCAGCAGCGTAGGGGATTCCTACAATGAGCAGTTCTTC. Translating gives CASSVGDSYNEQFF.